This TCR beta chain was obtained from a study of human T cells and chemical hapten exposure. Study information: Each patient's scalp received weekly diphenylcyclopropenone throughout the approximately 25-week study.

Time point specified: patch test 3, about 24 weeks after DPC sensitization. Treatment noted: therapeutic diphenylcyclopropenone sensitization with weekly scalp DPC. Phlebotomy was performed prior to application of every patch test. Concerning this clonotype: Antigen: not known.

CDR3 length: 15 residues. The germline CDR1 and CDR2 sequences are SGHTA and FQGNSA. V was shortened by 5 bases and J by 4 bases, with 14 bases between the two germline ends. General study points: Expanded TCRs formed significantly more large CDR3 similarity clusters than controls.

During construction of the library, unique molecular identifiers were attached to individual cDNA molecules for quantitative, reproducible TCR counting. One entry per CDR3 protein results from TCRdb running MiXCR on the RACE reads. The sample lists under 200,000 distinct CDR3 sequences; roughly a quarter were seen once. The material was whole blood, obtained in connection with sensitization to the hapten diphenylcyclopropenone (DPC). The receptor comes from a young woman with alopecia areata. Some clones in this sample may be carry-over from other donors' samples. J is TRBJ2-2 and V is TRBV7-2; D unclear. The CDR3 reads CASSRSHTGTGELFF. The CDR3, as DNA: TGTGCCAGCAGCCGGTCTCATACGGGCACCGGGGAGCTGTTTTTT.